This T cell receptor (beta chain) comes out of a study of blood T cells in healthy people across ages. Study-wide points: Both naive CD4+ cell counts and diversity were greater in long-lived donors than in aged donors.

A sample-barcoded 5' primer and a J-beta primer mix were used in a second PCR of roughly 6 to 11 cycles. Each cDNA molecule received a tag from a template-switch adaptor that had 12 random nucleotides. TCRdb independently ran MiXCR on the 5' RACE reads; one entry per CDR3 protein. This sample has 1.2 million to 1.5 million distinct CDR3 sequences, with approximately 38% found just once. This clonotype appeared a few times. As yet, its antigen is unknown. The CDR3 runs to 16 residues. Per germline, CDR1 SGHTA and CDR2 FQGNSA. After removal of 5 bases from V and 4 bases from J, the junction contained 13 bases not matched to a gene.

The rearrangement uses TRBV7-2 and TRBJ1-2, with 7 bases lining up with TRBD1. Sequencing was done on a sample of blood. This TCR derives from a woman under 30 in good health. The CDR3 nucleotides read TGTGCCAGCAGCCCCAGGGACAGTTCGAGGGGCTATGGCTACACCTTC. Translation gives CASSPRDSSRGYGYTF.